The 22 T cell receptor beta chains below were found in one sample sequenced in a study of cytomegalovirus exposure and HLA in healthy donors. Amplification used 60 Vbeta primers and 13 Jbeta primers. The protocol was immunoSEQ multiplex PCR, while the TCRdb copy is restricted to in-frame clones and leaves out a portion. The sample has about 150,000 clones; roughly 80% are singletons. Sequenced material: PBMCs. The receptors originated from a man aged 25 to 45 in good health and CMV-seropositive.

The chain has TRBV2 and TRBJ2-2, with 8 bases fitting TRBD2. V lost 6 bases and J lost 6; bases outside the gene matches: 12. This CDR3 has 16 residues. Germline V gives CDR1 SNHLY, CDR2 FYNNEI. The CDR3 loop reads CASRVGLALHPGELFF. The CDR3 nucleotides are TGTGCCAGCAGAGTCGGACTAGCACTTCATCCCGGGGAGCTGTTTTTT.

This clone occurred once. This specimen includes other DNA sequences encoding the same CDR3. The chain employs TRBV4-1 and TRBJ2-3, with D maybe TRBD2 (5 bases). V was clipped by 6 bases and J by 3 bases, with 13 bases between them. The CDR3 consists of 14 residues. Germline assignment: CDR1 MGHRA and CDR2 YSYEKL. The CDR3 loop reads CASRRGLGTDTQYF. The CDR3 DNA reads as TGCGCCAGCAGAAGAGGGTTGGGTACAGATACGCAGTATTTT.

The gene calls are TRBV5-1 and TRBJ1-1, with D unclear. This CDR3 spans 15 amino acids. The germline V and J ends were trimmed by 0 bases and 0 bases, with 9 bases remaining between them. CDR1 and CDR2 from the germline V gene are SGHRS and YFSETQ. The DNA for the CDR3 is TGCGCCAGCAGCTTGGAGGCAGGCTTGAACACTGAAGCTTTCTTT. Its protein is CASSLEAGLNTEAFF. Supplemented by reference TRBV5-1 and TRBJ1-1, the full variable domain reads KAGVTQTPRYLIKTRGQQVTLSCSPISGHRSVSWYQQTPGQGLQFLFEYFSETQRNKGNFPGRFSGRQFSNSRSEMNVSTLELGDSALYLCASSLEAGLNTEAFFGQGTRLTVV.

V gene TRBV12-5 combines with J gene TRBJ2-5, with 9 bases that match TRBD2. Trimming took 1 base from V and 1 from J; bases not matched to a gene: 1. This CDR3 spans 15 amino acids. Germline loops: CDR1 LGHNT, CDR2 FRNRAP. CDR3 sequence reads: CASGLGLAVQETQYF. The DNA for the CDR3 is TGTGCTAGTGGTTTGGGACTAGCGGTCCAAGAGACCCAGTACTTC.

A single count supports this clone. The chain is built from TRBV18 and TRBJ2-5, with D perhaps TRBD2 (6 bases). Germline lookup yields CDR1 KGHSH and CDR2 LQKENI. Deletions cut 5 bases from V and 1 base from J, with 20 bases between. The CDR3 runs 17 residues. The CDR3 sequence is CASSSLGGGVGQETQYF. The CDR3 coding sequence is TGTGCCAGCTCATCCCTAGGAGGCGGGGTTGGCCAAGAGACCCAGTACTTC.

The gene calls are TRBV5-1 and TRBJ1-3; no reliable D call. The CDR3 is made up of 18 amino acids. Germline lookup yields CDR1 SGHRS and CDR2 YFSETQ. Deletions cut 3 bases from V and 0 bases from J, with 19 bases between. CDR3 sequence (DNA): TGCGCCAGCAGCTCCTATGATGGAGCGGACCACTCTGGAAACACCATATATTTT. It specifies CASSSYDGADHSGNTIYF.

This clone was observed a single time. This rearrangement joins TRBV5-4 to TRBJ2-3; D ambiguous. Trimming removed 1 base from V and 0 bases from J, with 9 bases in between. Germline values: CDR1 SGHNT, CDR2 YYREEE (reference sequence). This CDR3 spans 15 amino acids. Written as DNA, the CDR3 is TGTGCCAGCAGCTTGAAGACAACTAGCACAGATACGCAGTATTTT. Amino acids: CASSLKTTSTDTQYF.

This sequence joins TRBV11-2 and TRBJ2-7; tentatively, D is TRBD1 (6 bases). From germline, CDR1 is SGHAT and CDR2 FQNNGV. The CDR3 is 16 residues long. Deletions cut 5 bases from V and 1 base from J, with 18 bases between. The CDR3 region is CASSQAGAGRSYEQYF. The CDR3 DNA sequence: TGTGCCAGCAGCCAAGCAGGGGCTGGTCGATCCTACGAGCAGTACTTC.

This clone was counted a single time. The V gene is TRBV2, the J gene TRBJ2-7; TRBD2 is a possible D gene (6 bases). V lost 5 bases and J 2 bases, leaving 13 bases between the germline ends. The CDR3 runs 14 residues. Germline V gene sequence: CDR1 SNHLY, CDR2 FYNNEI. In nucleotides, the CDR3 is TGTGCCAGCAGTTTGCGGGGTAACACCTACGAGCAGTACTTC. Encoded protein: CASSLRGNTYEQYF.

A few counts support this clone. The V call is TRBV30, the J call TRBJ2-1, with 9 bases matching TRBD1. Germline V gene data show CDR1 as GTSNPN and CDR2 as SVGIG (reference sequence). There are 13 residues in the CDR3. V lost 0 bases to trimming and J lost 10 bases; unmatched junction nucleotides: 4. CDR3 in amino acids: CAWSVPGTGEQFF. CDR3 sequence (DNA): TGTGCCTGGAGTGTTCCCGGGACAGGGGAGCAGTTCTTC.

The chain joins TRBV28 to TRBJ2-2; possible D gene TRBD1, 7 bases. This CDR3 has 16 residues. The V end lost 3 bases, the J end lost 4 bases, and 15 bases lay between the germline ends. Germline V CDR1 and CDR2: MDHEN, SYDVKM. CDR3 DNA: TGTGCCAGCAGTTTGTGGGGGGCAGGGGGCACCGGGGAGCTGTTTTTT. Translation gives CASSLWGAGGTGELFF.

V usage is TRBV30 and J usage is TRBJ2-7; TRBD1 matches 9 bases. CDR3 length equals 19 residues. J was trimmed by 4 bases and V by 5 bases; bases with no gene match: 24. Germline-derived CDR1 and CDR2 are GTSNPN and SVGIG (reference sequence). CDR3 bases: TGTGCCTGGTATCCCCCCCCGGGACAGGGAAGAGGGGAAGGGTACGAGCAGTACTTC. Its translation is CAWYPPPGQGRGEGYEQYF.

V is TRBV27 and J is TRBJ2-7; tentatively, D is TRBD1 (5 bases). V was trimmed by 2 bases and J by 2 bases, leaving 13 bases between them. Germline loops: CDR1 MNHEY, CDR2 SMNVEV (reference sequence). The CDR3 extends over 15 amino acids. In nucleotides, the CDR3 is TGTGCCAGCAGTTTACGGCCAGGGCTCGCCTACGAGCAGTACTTC. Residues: CASSLRPGLAYEQYF.

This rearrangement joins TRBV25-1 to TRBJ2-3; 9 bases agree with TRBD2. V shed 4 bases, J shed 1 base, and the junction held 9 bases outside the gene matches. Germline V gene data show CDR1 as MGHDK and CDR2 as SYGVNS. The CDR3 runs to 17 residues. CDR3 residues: CASSGGRGGRGTDTQYF. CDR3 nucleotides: TGTGCCAGCAGTGGAGGGCGGGGGGGCCGAGGCACAGATACGCAGTATTTT.

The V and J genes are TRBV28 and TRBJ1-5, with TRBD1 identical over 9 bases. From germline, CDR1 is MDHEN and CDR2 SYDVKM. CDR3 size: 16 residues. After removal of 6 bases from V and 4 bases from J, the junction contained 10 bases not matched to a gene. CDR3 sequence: CASRGQGTSRNQPQHF. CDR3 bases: TGTGCCAGCAGGGGACAGGGAACGTCCCGTAATCAGCCCCAGCATTTT.

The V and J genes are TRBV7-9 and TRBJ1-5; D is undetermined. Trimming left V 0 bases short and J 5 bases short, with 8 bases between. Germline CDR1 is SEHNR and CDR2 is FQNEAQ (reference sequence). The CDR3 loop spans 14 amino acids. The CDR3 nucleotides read TGTGCCAGCAGCTTAGCGGGCACCCATCAGCCCCAGCATTTT. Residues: CASSLAGTHQPQHF.

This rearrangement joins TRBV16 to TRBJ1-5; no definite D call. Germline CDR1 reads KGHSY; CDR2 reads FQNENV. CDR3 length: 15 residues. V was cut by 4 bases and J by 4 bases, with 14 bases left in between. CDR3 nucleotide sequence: TGTGCCAGCAGCCCTCCTCGGACGGGGAATCAGCCCCAGCATTTT. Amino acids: CASSPPRTGNQPQHF.

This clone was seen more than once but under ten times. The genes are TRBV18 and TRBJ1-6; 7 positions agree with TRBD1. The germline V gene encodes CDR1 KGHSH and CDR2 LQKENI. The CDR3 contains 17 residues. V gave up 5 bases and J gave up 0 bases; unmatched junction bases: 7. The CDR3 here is CASSMTGLSSYNSPLHF. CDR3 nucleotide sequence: TGTGCCAGCTCAATGACAGGGCTGAGCTCCTATAATTCACCCCTCCACTTT.

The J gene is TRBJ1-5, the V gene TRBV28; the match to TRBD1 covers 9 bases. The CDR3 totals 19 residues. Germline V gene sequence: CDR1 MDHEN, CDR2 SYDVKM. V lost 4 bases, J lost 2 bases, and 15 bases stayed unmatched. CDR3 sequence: CASSYPGQGRRRGNQPQHF. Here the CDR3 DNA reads TGTGCCAGCAGTTACCCGGGACAGGGAAGGCGTAGGGGCAATCAGCCCCAGCATTTT.

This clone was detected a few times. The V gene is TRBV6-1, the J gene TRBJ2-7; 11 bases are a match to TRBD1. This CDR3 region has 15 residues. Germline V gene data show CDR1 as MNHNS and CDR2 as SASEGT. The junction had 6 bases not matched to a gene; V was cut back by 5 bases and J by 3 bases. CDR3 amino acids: CASSFKGTGGYEQYF. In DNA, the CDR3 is TGTGCCAGCAGTTTCAAGGGGACAGGGGGCTACGAGCAGTACTTC.

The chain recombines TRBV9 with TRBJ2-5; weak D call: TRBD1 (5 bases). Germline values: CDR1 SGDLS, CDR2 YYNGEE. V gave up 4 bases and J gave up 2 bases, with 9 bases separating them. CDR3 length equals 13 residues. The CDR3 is CASSRTQQETQYF. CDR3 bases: TGTGCCAGCAGCAGGACACAACAAGAGACCCAGTACTTC.

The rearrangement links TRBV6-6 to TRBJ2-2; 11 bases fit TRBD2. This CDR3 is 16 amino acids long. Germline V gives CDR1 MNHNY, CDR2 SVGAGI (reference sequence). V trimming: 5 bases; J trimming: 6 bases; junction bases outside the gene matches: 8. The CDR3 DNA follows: TGTGCCAGCAGTGGCCGGACTAGCGGGTTTGCCGGGGAGCTGTTTTTT. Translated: CASSGRTSGFAGELFF.